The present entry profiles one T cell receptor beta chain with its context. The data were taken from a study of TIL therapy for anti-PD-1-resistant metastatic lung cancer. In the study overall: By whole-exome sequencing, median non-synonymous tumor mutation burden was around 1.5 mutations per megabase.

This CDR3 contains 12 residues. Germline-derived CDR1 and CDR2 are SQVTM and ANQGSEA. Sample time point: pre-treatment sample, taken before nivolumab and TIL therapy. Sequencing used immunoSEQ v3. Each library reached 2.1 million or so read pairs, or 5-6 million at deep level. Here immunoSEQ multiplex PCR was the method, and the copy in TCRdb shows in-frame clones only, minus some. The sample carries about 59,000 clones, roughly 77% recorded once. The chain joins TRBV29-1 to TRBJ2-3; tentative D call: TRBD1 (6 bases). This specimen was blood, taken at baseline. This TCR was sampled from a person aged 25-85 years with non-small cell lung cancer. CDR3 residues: CAFEGDTDTQYF. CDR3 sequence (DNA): TGCGCATTCGAGGGGGACACAGATACGCAGTATTTT.